The sample holds a few counts of the clone carrying this T cell receptor beta chain. Its matching antigen is unknown. The study reverse transcribed the entire isolated RNA, so it sequenced expressed TCRB transcripts. Clones were sequenced by immunoSEQ multiplex PCR, and TCRdb holds only the in-frame ones, with some missing. This table has 400,000 or so clones, over 8.5% appearing once. The ends were cut back, 7 bases at V and 2 bases at J, with 8 bases in the middle. The germline V gene encodes CDR1 SQVTM and CDR2 ANQGSEA. The CDR3 is 11 residues long. Sorting that relied on CD45RO/CCR7/CD25/CD127/CD95/CD27 yielded CD4+ naive, central memory, regulatory and stem cell-like memory cells. The data originate from a study of beta chain features in type 1 diabetes. Background on the study: Patients were similar to healthy donors in age and gender (as well as in cell yields). The study, taken as a whole, reports: In patients and controls equally, PCR might favor templates that are shorter. Type 1 diabetes patients had TCRB CDR3s that were shorter (moderately but significantly so) in all four CD4+ subsets. The analysis here could not establish whether HLA type shapes TCRB rearrangement.

This receptor was taken from a young man with type 1 diabetes. The J gene is TRBJ2-5, the V gene TRBV29-1; possibly TRBD1 for D (5 bases). Sample: central memory CD4+ T cells from blood. This CDR3 reads CSAGIQETQYF. The CDR3 DNA follows: TGCAGCGCAGGGATTCAAGAGACCCAGTACTTC.